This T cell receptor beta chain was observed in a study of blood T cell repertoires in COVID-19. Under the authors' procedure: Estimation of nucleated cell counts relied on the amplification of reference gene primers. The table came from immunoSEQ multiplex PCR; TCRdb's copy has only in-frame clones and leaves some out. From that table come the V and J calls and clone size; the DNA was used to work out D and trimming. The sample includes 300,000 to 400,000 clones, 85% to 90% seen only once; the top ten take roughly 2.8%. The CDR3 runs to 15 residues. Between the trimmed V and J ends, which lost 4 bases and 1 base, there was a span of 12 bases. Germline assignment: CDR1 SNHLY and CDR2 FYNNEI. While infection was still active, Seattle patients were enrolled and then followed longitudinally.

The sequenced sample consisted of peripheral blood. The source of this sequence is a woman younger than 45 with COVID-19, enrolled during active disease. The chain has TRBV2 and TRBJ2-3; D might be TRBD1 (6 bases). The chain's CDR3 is CASSARQVRTDTQYF. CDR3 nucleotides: TGTGCCAGCAGTGCCCGACAGGTCCGCACAGATACGCAGTATTTT.